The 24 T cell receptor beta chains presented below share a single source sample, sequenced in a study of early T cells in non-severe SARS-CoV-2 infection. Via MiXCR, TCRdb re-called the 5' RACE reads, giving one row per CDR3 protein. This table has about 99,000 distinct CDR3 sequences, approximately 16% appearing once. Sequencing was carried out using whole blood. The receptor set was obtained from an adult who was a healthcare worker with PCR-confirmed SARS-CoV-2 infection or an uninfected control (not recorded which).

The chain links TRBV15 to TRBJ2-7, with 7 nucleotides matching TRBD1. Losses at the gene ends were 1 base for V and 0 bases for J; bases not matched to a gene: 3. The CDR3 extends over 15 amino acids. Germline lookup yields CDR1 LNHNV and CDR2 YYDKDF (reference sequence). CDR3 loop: CATSRGGGGSYEQYF. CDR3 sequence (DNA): TGTGCCACCAGCAGAGGAGGGGGCGGCTCCTACGAGCAGTACTTC.

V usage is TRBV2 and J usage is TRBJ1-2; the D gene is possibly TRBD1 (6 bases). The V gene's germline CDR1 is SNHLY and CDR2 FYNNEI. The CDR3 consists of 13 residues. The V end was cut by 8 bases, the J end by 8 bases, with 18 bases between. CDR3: CASHQQGEGGYTF. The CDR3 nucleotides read TGTGCCAGCCATCAACAGGGAGAAGGCGGCTACACCTTC.

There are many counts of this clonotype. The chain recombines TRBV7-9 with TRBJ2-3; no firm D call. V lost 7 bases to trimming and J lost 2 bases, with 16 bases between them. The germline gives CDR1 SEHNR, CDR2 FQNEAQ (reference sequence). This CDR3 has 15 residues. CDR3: CASTPPEQHTDTQYF. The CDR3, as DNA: TGTGCCAGCACCCCTCCTGAGCAACACACAGATACGCAGTATTTT. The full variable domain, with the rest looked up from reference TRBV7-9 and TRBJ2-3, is DTGVSQNPRHKITKRGQNVTFRCDPISEHNRLYWYRQTLGQGPEFLTYFQNEAQLEKSRLLSDRFSAERPKGSFSTLEIQRTEQGDSAMYLCASTPPEQHTDTQYFGPGTRLTVL.

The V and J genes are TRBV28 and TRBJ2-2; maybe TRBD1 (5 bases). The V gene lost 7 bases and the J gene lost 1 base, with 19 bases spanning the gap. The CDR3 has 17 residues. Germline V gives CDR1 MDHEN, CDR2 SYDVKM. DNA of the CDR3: TGTGCCAGCATAGGGGTTCTCACCCAGATGAACACCGGGGAGCTGTTTTTT. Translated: CASIGVLTQMNTGELFF.

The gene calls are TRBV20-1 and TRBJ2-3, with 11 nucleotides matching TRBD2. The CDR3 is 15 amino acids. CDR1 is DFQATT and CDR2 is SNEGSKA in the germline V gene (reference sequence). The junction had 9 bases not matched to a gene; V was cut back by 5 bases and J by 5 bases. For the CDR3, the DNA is TGCAGTGCTGTCGATAGCGGGAGGGCCAAAGATACGCAGTATTTT. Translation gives CSAVDSGRAKDTQYF.

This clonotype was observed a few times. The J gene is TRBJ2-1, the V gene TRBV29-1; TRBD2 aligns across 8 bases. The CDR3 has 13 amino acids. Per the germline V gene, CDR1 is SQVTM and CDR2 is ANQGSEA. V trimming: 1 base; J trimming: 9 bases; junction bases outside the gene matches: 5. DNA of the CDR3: TGCAGCGTTGAAGGGGATAGCGGGGCTGAGCAGTTCTTC. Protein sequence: CSVEGDSGAEQFF.

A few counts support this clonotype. CDR3 protein: CASSPVAGGLSYEQYF. The CDR3 nucleotides are TGTGCCAGCAGTCCCGTAGCGGGAGGCCTCTCCTACGAGCAGTACTTC. The chain links TRBV27 to TRBJ2-7; 10 nucleotides match TRBD2. J lost 0 bases, V lost 5 bases, and 7 bases had no gene match. CDR1 and CDR2 from the germline V gene are MNHEY and SMNVEV (reference sequence). The CDR3 is 16 residues long.

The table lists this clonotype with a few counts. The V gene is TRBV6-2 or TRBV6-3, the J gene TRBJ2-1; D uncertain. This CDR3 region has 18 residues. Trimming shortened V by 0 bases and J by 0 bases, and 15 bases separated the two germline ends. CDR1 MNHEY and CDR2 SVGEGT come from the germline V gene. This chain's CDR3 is CASSYSGSSESSYNEQFF. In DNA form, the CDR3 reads TGTGCCAGCAGTTACTCAGGCAGTTCCGAGAGCTCCTACAATGAGCAGTTCTTC.

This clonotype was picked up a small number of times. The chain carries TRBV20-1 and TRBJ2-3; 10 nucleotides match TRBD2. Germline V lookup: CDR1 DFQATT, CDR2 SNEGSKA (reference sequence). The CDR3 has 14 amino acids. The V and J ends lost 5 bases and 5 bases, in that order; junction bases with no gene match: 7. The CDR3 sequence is CSAGTSVDLDTQYF. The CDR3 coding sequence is TGCAGTGCTGGGACTAGCGTCGACCTAGATACGCAGTATTTT.

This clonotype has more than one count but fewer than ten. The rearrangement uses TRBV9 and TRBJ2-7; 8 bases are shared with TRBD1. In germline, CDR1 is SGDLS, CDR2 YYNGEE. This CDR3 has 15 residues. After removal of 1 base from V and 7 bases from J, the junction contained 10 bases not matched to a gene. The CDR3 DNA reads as TGTGCCAGCAGCGTATCAACAGGGGGATCGTGGGAGCAGTACTTC. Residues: CASSVSTGGSWEQYF.

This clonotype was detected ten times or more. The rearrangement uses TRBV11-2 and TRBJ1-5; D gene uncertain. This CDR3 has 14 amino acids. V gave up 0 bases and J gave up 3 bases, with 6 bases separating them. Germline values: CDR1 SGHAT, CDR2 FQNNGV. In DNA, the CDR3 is TGTGCCAGCAGCTTAGAGGGTGACAATCAGCCCCAGCATTTT. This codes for CASSLEGDNQPQHF.

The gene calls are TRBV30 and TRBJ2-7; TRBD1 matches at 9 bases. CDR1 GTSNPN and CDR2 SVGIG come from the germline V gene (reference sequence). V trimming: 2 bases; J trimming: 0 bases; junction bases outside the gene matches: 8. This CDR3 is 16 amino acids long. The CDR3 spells CAWSSPRDRASYEQYF. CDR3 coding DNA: TGTGCCTGGAGTTCCCCTCGGGACAGGGCCTCCTACGAGCAGTACTTC.

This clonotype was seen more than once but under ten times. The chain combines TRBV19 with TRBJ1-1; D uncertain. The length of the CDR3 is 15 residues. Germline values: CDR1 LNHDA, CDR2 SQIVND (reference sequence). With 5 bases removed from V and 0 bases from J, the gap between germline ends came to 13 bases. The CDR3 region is CASSAQGLLNTEAFF. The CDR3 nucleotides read TGTGCCAGTAGTGCCCAAGGGTTGCTGAACACTGAAGCTTTCTTT.

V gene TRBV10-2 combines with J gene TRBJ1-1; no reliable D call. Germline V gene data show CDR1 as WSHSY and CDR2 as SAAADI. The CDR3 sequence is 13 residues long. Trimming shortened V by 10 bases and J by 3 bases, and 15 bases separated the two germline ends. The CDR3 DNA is TGCGCCATATCTAGGGTAAGGGACACTGAAGCTTTCTTT. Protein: CAISRVRDTEAFF.

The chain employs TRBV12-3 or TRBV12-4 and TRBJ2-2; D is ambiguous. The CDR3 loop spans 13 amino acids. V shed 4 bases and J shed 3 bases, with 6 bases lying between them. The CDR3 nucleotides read TGTGCCAGCAGTTCTGAGTACACCGGGGAGCTGTTTTTT. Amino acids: CASSSEYTGELFF.

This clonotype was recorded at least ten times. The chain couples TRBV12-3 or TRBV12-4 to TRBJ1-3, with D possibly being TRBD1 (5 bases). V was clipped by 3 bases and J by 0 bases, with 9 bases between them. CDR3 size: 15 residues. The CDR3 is CASSFPGTSGNTIYF. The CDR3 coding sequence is TGTGCCAGCAGTTTCCCGGGGACCTCTGGAAACACCATATATTTT.

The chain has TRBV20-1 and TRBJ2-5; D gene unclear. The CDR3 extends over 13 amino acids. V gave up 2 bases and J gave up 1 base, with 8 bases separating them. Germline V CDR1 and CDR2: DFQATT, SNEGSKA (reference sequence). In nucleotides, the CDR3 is TGCAGTGCTAGAAGTGACTCCCAAGAGACCCAGTACTTC. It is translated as CSARSDSQETQYF.

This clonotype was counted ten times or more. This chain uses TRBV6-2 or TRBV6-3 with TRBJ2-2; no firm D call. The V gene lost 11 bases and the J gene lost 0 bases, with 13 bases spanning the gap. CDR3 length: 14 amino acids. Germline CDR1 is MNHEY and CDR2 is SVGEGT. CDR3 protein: CAALKSSNTGELFF. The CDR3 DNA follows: TGTGCCGCACTGAAAAGTTCGAACACCGGGGAGCTGTTTTTT.

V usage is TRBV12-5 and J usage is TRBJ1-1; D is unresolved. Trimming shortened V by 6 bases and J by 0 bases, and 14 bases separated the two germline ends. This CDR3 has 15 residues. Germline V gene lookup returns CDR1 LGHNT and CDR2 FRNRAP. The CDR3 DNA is TGTGCTAGTGGCCGAAAACAAGGCTTGAACACTGAAGCTTTCTTT. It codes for CASGRKQGLNTEAFF.

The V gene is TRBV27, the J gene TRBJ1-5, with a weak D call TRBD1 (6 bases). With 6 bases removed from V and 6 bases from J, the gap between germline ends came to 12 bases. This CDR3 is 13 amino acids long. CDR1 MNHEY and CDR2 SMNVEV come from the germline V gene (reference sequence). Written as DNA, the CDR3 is TGTGCCAGCAGGGGGGGGGCCCTTCAGCCCCAGCATTTT. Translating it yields CASRGGALQPQHF.

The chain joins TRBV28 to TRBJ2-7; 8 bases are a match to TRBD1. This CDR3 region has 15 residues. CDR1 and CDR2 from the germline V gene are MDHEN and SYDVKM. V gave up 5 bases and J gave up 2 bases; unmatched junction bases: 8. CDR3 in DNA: TGTGCCAGCAGTCCCGGGACAGGCGCTACCTACGAGCAGTACTTC. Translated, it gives CASSPGTGATYEQYF.

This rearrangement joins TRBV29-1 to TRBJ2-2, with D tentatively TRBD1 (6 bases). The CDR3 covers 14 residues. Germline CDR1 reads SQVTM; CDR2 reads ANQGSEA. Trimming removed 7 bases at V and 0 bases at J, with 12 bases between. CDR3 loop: CSGRDTSNTGELFF. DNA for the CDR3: TGCAGCGGCCGGGACACCTCGAACACCGGGGAGCTGTTTTTT.

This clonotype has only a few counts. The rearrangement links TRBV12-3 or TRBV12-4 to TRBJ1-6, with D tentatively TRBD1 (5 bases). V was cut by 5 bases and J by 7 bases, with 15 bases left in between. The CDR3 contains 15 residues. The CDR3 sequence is CASSRGAVGNSPLHF. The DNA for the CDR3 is TGTGCCAGCAGTAGAGGGGCCGTGGGGAATTCACCCCTCCACTTT.

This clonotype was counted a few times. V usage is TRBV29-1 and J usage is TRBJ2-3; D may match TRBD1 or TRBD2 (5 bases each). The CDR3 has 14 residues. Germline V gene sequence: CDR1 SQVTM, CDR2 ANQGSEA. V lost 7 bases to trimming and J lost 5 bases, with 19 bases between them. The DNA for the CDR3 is TGCAGCGCCGCTAACAGGCCCCGGGGAGATACGCAGTATTTT. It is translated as CSAANRPRGDTQYF.